Following are 5 T cell receptor beta chains from one sample sequenced in a study of blood T cell repertoires in COVID-19. Some clones are missing from TCRdb's copy, which holds only in-frame ones; the method was immunoSEQ multiplex PCR. Of 50,000 or so clones listed, about 83% are singletons. Sequencing was done on a sample of peripheral blood. Receptor source: a man aged 35-49 years with active COVID-19.

The V gene is TRBV7-2, the J gene TRBJ2-1; TRBD2 agrees at 13 bases. This CDR3 region has 17 residues. Germline V gene data show CDR1 as SGHTA and CDR2 as FQGNSA. V shed 1 base, J shed 3 bases, and the junction held 3 bases outside the gene matches. As DNA, the CDR3 is TGTGCCAGCAGCTTAGATCGGACTAGCGGGAGCTACAATGAGCAGTTCTTC. It specifies CASSLDRTSGSYNEQFF.

The gene calls are TRBV2 and TRBJ1-5; D is uncertain. Germline assignment: CDR1 SNHLY and CDR2 FYNNEI. There are 13 residues in the CDR3. Trimming pared 7 bases from V and 8 bases from J, leaving 15 bases between. The chain's CDR3 is CASTSDGVEPQHF. The CDR3 nucleotides are TGTGCCAGCACCTCGGACGGGGTTGAGCCCCAGCATTTT.

J is TRBJ2-2 and V is TRBV12-3 or TRBV12-4; no clear D. V lost 7 bases and J lost 7, with 10 bases in between. The CDR3 spans 12 residues. Here the CDR3 DNA reads TGTGCCAGCACCCCGTGGAGCGGGGAGCTGTTTTTT. Amino acids: CASTPWSGELFF.

The V and J genes are TRBV5-8 and TRBJ2-5, with D perhaps TRBD1 (6 bases). V lost 5 bases, J lost 7 bases, and 21 bases lay in between. The CDR3 extends over 15 amino acids. Germline values: CDR1 SGHTS, CDR2 YDEGEE. The CDR3 spells CASSRGPTGQGTQYF. The CDR3 coding sequence is TGTGCCAGCAGTCGTGGCCCGACAGGTCAGGGGACCCAGTACTTC.

The chain links TRBV7-6 to TRBJ2-5; TRBD1 agrees at 10 bases. V trimming: 4 bases; J trimming: 4 bases; junction bases outside the gene matches: 6. Germline values: CDR1 SGHVS, CDR2 FNYEAQ. The CDR3 length is 15 residues. CDR3 residues: CASSSPGQGTETQYF. CDR3 DNA: TGTGCCAGCAGCTCTCCGGGACAGGGGACAGAGACCCAGTACTTC.